The clone carrying this T cell receptor (beta chain) was detected a few times. The target antigen is unknown. Germline values: CDR1 SGHRS, CDR2 YFSETQ. The CDR3 length is 16 residues. Trimming stripped 0 bases from V and 0 bases from J, with 11 bases between. Alongside a J-beta primer mix, a sample-barcoded 5' primer served in a second PCR lasting roughly 6 to 12 cycles. Researchers report that a template-switch adaptor with 12 random nucleotides tagged each cDNA molecule. TCRdb re-called the 5' RACE reads with MiXCR, one entry per CDR3 protein. The sample lists 1.5 million to 2 million distinct CDR3 sequences; approximately 50% were seen once. The source of the sample is a study of blood T cells in healthy people across ages. Study-level findings and limits: Researchers report that TCR beta diversity correlated strongly with naive T cell percentage. Naive and antigen-experienced cells were not separated, limiting conclusive comparison. Per-million-T-cell TCR beta diversity fell roughly linearly with age.

The sequenced sample was blood. This sequence was found in a woman in her thirties or forties in good health. The chain joins TRBV5-1 to TRBJ2-3, with unresolved D. In nucleotides, the CDR3 is TGCGCCAGCAGCTTGGCCGGGTATCCTAGCACAGATACGCAGTATTTT. Its translation: CASSLAGYPSTDTQYF.